This T cell receptor (beta chain) comes out of a study of a mutant IDH1 vaccine in newly diagnosed glioma. Study-wide background: Once 4-6 weeks had passed after radiotherapy alone, vaccination started, or it started with temozolomide cycles. It was radiotherapy, temozolomide, or both that patients received previously, with most receiving both.

Regarding the study as a whole: Alterations occurring in top peripheral T cell clonotypes seemed unrelated to pseudoprogression.

Sample time point: week 47, end of study. One vaccine dose held 300 ug of mutant IDH1 20-mer peptide and came with topical imiquimod. TCRdb's copy holds only in-frame clones and misses some; the assay was immunoSEQ multiplex PCR. Here the sample spans around 84,000 clones, around four fifths being singletons. This clone appeared once. Its antigen remains unidentified. Trimming stripped 3 bases from V and 6 bases from J, with 10 bases between. The CDR3 contains 13 residues. Per germline, CDR1 WSHSY and CDR2 SAAADI. The rearrangement joins TRBV10-2 to TRBJ2-3; D is possibly TRBD1 (6 bases). The input for sequencing was PBMCs, taken from a glioma patient whose treatment included an IDH1 peptide vaccine. This sequence originates from a man in his forties with glioma. The CDR3 DNA is TGCGCCAGCAGTGACCCAGGGGCTGATACGCAGTATTTT. Protein sequence: CASSDPGADTQYF.